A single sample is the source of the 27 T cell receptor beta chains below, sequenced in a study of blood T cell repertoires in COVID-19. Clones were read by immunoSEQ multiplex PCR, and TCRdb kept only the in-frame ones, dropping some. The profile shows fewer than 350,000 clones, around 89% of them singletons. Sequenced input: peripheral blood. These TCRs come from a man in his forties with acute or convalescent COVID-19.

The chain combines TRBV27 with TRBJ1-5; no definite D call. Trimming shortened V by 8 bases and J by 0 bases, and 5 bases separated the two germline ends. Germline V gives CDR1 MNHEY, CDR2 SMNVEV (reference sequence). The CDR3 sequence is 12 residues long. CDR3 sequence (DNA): TGTGCCAGCTCTTATAGCAATCAGCCCCAGCATTTT. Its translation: CASSYSNQPQHF.

For the CDR3, the DNA is TGTGCCAGCAGCCTCGGGGGGGGAACGGGAAACACCATATATTTT. Amino acids: CASSLGGGTGNTIYF. This sequence joins TRBV7-2 and TRBJ1-3, with a tentative D call TRBD1 (5 bases). Trimming cost V 5 bases and J 4 bases, with 15 bases left between them. CDR1 is SGHTA, CDR2 FQGNSA, per germline. The length of the CDR3 is 15 residues.

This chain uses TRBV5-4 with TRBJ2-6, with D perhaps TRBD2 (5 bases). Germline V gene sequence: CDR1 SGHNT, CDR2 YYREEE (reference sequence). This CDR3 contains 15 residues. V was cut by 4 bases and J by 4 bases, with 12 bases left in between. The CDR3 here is CASSLGKQGANVLTF. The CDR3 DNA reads TGTGCCAGCAGCCTCGGGAAACAGGGGGCCAACGTCCTGACTTTC.

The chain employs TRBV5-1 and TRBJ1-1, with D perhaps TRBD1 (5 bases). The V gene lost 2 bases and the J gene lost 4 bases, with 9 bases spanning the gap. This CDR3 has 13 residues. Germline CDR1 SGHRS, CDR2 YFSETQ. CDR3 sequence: CASSLGVGTEAFF. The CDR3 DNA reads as TGCGCCAGCAGCTTAGGGGTAGGCACTGAAGCTTTCTTT. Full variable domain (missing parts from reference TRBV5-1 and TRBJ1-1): KAGVTQTPRYLIKTRGQQVTLSCSPISGHRSVSWYQQTPGQGLQFLFEYFSETQRNKGNFPGRFSGRQFSNSRSEMNVSTLELGDSALYLCASSLGVGTEAFFGQGTRLTVV.

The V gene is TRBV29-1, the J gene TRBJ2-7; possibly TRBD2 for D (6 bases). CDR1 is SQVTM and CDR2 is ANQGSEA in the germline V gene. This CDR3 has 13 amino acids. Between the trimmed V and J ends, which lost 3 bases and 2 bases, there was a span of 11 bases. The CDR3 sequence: CSVEYAGTYEQYF. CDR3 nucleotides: TGCAGCGTTGAGTACGCGGGGACCTACGAGCAGTACTTC.

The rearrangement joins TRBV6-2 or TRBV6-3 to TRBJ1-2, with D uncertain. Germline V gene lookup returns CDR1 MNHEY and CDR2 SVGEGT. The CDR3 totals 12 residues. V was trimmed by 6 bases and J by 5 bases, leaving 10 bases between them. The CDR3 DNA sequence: TGTGCCAGCAGCCGAGGTCGGTATGGCTACACCTTC. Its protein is CASSRGRYGYTF.

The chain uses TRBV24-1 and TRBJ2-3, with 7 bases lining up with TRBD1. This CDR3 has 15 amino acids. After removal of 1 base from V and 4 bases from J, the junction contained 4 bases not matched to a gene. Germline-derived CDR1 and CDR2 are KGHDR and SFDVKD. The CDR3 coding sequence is TGTGCCACCAGTGATTTACAGGGGTTGGCAGATACGCAGTATTTT. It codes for CATSDLQGLADTQYF.

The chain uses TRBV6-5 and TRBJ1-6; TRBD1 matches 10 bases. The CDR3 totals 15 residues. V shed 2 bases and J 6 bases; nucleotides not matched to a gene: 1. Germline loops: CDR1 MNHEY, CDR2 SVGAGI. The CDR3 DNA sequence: TGTGCCAGCAGTTACCGGGACAGGGGTAATTCACCCCTCCACTTT. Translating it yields CASSYRDRGNSPLHF.

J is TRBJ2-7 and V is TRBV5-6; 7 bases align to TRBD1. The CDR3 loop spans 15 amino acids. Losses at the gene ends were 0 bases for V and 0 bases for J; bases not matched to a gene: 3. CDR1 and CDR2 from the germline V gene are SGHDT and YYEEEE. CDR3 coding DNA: TGTGCCAGCAGCTTGGACAGGGGATTCTCCTACGAGCAGTACTTC. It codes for CASSLDRGFSYEQYF.

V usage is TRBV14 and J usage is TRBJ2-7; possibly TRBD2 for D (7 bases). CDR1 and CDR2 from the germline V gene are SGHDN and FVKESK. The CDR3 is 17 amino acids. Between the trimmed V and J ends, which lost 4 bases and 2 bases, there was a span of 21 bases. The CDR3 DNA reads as TGTGCCAGCAGCCTTAGCCCGGGGGCGGGGGCCGCCTACGAGCAGTACTTC. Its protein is CASSLSPGAGAAYEQYF.

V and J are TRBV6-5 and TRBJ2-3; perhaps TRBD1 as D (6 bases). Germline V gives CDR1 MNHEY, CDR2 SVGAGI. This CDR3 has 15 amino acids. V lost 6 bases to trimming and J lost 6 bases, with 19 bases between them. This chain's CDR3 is CASRGNTGLPDTQYF. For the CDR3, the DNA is TGTGCCAGCAGGGGGAATACAGGGCTCCCCGATACGCAGTATTTT.

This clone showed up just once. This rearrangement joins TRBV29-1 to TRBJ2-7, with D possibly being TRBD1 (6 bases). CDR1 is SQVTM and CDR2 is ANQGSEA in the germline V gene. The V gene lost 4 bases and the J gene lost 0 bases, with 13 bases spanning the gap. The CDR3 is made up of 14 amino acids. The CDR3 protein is CSVGDQGSSYEQYF. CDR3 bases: TGCAGCGTTGGGGATCAGGGGAGCTCCTACGAGCAGTACTTC.

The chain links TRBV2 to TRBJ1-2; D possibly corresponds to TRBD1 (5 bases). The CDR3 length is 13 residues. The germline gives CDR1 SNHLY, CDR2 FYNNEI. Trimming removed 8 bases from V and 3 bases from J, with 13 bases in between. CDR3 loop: CASAPRADYGYTF. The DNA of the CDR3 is TGTGCCAGCGCCCCCAGGGCTGACTATGGCTACACCTTC.

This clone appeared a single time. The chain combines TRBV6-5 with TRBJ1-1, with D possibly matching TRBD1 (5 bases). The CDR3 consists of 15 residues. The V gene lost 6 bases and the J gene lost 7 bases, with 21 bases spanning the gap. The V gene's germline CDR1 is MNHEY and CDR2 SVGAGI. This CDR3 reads CASSPPGHRNLEAFF. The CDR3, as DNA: TGTGCCAGCAGCCCCCCCGGACATAGAAATCTTGAAGCTTTCTTT.

CDR3: CASSAWDSGYTF. DNA for the CDR3: TGTGCCAGCAGCGCCTGGGACTCTGGCTACACCTTC. The J gene is TRBJ1-2, the V gene TRBV9; possible D gene TRBD1, 5 bases. V lost 3 bases, J lost 7 bases, and 10 bases lay in between. There are 12 residues in the CDR3. CDR1 is SGDLS and CDR2 is YYNGEE in the germline V gene. The complete variable domain, with remaining parts taken from reference TRBV9 and TRBJ1-2, reads DSGVTQTPKHLITATGQRVTLRCSPRSGDLSVYWYQQSLDQGLQFLIQYYNGEERAKGNILERFSAQQFPDLHSELNLSSLELGDSALYFCASSAWDSGYTFGSGTRLTVV.

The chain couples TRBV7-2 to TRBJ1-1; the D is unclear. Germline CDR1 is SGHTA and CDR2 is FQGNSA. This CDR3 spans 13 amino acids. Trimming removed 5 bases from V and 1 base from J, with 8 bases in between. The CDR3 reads CASSPYRNTEAFF. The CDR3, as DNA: TGTGCCAGCAGCCCATACAGGAACACTGAAGCTTTCTTT.

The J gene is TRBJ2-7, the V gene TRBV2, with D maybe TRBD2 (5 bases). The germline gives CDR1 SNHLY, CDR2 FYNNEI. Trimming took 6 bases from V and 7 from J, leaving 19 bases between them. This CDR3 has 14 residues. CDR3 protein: CASRRSGTPGEQYF. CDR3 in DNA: TGTGCCAGCAGGAGATCGGGCACCCCGGGAGAGCAGTACTTC.

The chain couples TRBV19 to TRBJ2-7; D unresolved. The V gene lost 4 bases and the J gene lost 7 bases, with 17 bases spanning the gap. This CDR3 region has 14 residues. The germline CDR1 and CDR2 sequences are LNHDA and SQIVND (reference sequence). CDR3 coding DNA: TGTGCCAGTAGTAGGGCGCCAGCTCCCGAGGAGCAGTACTTC. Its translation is CASSRAPAPEEQYF.

The CDR3 region has the DNA TGTGCCTGGAGTGTTCCAGGAATGAACACTGAAGCTTTCTTT. It encodes CAWSVPGMNTEAFF. V usage is TRBV30 and J usage is TRBJ1-1; D is unclear. Trimming cost V 0 bases and J 0 bases, with 8 bases left between them. This CDR3 spans 14 amino acids. From germline, CDR1 is GTSNPN and CDR2 SVGIG (reference sequence).

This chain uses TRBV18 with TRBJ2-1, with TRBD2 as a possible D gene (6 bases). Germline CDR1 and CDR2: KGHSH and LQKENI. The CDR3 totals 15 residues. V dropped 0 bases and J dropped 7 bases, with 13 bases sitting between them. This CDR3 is CASSPPGSGRNEQFF. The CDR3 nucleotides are TGTGCCAGCTCACCACCGGGCTCGGGGAGGAATGAGCAGTTCTTC.

CDR3: CASTLNGQAEAFF. CDR3 DNA: TGTGCCAGCACCCTTAATGGACAGGCTGAAGCTTTCTTT. The V gene is TRBV7-9, the J gene TRBJ1-1, with 7 bases lining up with TRBD1. With V trimmed by 7 bases and J by 6 bases, 8 bases remained unmatched. The CDR3 has 13 amino acids. Germline CDR1 reads SEHNR; CDR2 reads FQNEAQ (reference sequence).

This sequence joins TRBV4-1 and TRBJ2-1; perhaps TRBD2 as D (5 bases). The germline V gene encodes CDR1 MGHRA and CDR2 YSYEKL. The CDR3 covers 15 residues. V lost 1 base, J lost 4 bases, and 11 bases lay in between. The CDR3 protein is CASSQGAEGYNEQFF. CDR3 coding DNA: TGCGCCAGCAGCCAAGGCGCAGAGGGATACAATGAGCAGTTCTTC.

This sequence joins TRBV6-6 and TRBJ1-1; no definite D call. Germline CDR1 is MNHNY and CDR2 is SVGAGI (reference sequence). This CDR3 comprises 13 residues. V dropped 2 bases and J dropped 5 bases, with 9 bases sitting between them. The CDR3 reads CASSYRGATEAFF. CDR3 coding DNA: TGTGCCAGCAGTTACCGGGGTGCGACTGAAGCTTTCTTT.

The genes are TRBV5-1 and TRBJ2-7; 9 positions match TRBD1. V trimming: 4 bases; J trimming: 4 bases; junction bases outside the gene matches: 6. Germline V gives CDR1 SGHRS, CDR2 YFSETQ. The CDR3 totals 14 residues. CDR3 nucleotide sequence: TGCGCCAGCAGCCCTCCCGGGACAGGGTACGAGCAGTACTTC. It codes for CASSPPGTGYEQYF.

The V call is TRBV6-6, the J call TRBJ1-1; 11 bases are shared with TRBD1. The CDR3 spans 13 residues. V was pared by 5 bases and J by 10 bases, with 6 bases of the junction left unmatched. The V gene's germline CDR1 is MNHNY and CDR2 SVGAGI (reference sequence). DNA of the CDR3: TGTGCCAGCAGTATCGGGACAGGGGGGGGAGCTTTCTTT. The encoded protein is CASSIGTGGGAFF.

The CDR3 bases are TGCAGCGCCCGCAGGCGGAGGGACTTCACAGATACGCAGTATTTT. Translated: CSARRRRDFTDTQYF. V and J are TRBV29-1 and TRBJ2-3, with a tentative D call TRBD2 (6 bases). V was pared by 7 bases and J by 2 bases, with 19 bases between. CDR3 size: 15 residues. Looked up from germline, CDR1 is SQVTM and CDR2 is ANQGSEA.

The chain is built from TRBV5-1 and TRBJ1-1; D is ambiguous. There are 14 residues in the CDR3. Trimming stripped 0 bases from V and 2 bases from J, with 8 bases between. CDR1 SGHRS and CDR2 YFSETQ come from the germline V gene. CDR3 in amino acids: CASSLGHFNTEAFF. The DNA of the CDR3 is TGCGCCAGCAGCTTGGGACACTTCAACACTGAAGCTTTCTTT.